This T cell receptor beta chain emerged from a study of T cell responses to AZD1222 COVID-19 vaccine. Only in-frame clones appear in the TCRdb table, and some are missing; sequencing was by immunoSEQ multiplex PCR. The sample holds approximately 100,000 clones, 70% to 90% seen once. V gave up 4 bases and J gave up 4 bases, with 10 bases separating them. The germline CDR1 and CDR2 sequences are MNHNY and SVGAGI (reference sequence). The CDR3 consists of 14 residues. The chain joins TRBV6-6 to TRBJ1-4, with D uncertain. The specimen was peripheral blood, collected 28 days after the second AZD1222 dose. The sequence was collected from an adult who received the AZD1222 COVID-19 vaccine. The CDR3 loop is CASSSHDVNEKLFF. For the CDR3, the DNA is TGTGCCAGCAGTTCACACGACGTTAATGAAAAACTGTTTTTT.